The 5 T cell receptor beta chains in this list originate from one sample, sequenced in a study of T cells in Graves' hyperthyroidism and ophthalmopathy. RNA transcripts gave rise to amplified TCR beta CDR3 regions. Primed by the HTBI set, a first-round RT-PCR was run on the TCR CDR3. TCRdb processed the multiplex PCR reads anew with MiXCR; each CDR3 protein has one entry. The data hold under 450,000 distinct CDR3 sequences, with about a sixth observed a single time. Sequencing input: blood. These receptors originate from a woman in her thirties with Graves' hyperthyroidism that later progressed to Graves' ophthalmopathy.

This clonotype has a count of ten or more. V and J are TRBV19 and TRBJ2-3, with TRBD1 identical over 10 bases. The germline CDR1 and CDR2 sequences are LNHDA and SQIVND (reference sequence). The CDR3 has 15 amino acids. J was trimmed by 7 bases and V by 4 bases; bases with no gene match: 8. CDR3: CASSKTGTGDYTQYF. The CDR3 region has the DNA TGTGCCAGTAGTAAAACCGGGACAGGGGATTATACGCAGTATTTT.

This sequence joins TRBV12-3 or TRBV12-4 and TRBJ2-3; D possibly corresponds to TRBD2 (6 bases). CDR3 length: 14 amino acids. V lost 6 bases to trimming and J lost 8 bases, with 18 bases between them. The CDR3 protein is CASSPRRDPGTQYF. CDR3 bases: TGTGCCAGCAGCCCGAGGCGGGACCCGGGTACGCAGTATTTT.

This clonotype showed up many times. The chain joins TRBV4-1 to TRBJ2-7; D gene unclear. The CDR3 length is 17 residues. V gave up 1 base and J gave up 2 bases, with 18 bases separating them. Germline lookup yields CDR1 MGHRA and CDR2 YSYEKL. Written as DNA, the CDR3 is TGCGCCAGCAGCCAAGGCCCGAAAGCGACAACCACCTACGAGCAGTACTTC. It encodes CASSQGPKATTTYEQYF.

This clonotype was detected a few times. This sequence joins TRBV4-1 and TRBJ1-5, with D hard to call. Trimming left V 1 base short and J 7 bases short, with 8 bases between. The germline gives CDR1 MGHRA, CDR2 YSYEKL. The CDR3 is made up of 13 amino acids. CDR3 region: CASSQVAGQPQHF. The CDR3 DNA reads TGCGCCAGCAGCCAAGTGGCGGGGCAGCCCCAGCATTTT.

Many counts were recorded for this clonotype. The CDR3 sequence is CSARDFIPGTGNSPLHF. CDR3 sequence (DNA): TGCAGTGCTAGAGATTTTATACCCGGGACAGGGAATTCACCCCTCCACTTT. The rearrangement uses TRBV20-1 and TRBJ1-6; TRBD1 aligns across 9 bases. V gave up 0 bases and J gave up 7 bases; unmatched junction bases: 10. The CDR3 has 17 residues. Germline assignment: CDR1 DFQATT and CDR2 SNEGSKA (reference sequence).